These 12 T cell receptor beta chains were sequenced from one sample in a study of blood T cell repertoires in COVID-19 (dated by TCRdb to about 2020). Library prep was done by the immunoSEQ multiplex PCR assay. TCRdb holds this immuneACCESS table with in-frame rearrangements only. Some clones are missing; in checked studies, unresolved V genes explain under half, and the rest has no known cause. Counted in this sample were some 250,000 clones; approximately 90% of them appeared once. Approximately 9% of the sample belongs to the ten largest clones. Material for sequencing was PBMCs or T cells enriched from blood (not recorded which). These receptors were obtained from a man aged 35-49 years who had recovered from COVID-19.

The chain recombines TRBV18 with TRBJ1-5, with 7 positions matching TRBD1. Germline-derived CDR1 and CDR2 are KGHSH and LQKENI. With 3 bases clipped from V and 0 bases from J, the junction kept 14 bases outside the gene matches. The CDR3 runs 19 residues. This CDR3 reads CASSPINLRQGYSNQPQHF. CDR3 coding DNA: TGTGCCAGCTCACCCATAAATTTAAGACAGGGATATAGCAATCAGCCCCAGCATTTT.

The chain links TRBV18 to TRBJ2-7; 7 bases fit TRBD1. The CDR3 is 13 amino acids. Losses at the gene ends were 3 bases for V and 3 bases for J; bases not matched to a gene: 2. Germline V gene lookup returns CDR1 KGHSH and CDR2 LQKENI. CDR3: CASSPRDSYEQYF. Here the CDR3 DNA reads TGTGCCAGCTCACCCCGGGACAGCTACGAGCAGTACTTC.

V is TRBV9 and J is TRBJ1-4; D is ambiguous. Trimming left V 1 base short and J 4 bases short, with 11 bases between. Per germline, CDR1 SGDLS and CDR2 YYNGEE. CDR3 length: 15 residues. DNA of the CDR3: TGTGCCAGCAGCGTATTCGAGGGTAGTAATGAAAAACTGTTTTTT. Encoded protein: CASSVFEGSNEKLFF.

The CDR3 here is CASSTRGGSYEQYF. For the CDR3, the DNA is TGTGCCAGTAGTACTCGGGGGGGTTCTTACGAGCAGTACTTC. This rearrangement joins TRBV19 to TRBJ2-7, with 8 nucleotides matching TRBD2. Germline CDR1 is LNHDA and CDR2 is SQIVND (reference sequence). The CDR3 is 14 residues long. Trimming cost V 4 bases and J 4 bases; bases outside gene matches: 6. The full variable domain, in which reference TRBV19 and TRBJ2-7 provide the parts outside the CDR3, is DGGITQSPKYLFRKEGQNVTLSCEQNLNHDAMYWYRQDPGQGLRLIYYSQIVNDFQKGDIAEGYSVSREKKESFPLTVTSAQKNPTAFYLCASSTRGGSYEQYFGPGTRLTVT.

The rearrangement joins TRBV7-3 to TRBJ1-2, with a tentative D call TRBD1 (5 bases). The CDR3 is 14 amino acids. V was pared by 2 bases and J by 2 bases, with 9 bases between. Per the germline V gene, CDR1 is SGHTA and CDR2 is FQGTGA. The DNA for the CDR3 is TGTGCCAGCAGCTTATCCGCAGGGAACTATGGCTACACCTTC. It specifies CASSLSAGNYGYTF.

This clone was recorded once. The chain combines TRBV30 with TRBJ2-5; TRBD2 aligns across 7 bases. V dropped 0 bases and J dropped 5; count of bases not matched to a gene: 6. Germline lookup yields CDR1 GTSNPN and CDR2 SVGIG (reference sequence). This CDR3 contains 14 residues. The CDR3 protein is CAWSVGGEAETQYF. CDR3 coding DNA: TGTGCCTGGAGTGTGGGGGGGGAGGCGGAGACCCAGTACTTC.

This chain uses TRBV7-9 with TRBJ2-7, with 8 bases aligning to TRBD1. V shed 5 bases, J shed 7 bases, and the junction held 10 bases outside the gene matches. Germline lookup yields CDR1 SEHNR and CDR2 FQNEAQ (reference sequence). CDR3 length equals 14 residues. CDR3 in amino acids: CASSSLGWDREQYF. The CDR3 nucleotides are TGTGCCAGCAGCAGCCTCGGGTGGGACAGGGAGCAGTACTTC.

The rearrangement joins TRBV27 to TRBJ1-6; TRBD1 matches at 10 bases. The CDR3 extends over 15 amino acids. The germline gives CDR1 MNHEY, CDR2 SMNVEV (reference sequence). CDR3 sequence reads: CVTRRDRGYNSPLHF. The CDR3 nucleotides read TGTGTCACCCGCCGGGACAGGGGCTATAATTCACCCCTCCACTTT.

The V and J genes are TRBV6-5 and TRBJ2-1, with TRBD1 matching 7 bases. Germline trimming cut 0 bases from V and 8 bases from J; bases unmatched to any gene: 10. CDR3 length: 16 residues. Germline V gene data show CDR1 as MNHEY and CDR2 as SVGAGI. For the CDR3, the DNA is TGTGCCAGCAGTTACTCTCCAGGGGGTCAAGGGGATGAGCAGTTCTTC. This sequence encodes CASSYSPGGQGDEQFF.

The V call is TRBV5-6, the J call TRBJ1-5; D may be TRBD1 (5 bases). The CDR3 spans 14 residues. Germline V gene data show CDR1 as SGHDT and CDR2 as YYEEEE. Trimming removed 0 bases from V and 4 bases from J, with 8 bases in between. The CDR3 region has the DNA TGTGCCAGCAGCTTGGTGGGGGGTAATCAGCCCCAGCATTTT. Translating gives CASSLVGGNQPQHF.

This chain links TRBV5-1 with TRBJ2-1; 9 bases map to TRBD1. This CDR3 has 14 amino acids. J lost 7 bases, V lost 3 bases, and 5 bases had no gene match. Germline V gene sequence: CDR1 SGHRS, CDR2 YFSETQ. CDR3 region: CASSWRGQGNEQFF. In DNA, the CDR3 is TGCGCCAGCAGCTGGAGGGGACAGGGAAATGAGCAGTTCTTC.

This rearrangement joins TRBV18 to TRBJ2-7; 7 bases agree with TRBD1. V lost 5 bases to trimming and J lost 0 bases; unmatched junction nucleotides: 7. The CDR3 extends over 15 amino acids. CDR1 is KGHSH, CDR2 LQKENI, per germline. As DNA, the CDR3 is TGTGCCAGCTCAAGACAGGGCAGTTCCTCCTACGAGCAGTACTTC. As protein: CASSRQGSSSYEQYF.